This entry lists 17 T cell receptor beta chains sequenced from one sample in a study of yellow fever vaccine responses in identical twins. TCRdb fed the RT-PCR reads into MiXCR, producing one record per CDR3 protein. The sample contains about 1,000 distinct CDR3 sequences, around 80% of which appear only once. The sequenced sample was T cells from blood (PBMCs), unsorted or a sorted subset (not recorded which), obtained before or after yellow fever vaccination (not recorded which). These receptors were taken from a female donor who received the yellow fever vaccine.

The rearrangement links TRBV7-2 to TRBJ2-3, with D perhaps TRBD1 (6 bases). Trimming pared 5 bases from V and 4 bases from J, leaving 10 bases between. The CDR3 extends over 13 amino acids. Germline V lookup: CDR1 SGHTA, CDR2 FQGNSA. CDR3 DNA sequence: TGTGCCAGCAGCCCACAGGGAGCAGATACGCAGTATTTT. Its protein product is CASSPQGADTQYF.

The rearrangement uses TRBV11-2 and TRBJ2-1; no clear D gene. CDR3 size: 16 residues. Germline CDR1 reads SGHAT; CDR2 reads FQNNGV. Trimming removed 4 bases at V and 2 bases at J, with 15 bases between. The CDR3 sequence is CASSSSFAATYNEQFF. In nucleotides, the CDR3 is TGTGCCAGCAGCTCCAGTTTCGCGGCAACCTACAATGAGCAGTTCTTC.

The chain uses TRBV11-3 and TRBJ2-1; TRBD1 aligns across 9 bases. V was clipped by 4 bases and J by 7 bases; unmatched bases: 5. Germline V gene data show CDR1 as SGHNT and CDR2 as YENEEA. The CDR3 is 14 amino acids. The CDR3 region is CASSSQQGANEQFF. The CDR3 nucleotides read TGTGCCAGCAGCTCCCAACAGGGGGCGAATGAGCAGTTCTTC.

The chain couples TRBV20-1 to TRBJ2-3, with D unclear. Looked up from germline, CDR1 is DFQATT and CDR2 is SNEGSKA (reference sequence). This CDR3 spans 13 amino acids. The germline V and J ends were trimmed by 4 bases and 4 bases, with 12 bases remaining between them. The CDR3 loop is CSAIRPDADTQYF. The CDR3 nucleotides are TGCAGTGCTATCCGACCCGACGCAGATACGCAGTATTTT.

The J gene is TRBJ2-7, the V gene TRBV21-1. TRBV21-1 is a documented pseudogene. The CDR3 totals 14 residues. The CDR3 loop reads CASSKAKQIYEQYV. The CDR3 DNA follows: TGTGCCAGCAGCAAAGCGAAACAGATCTACGAGCAGTACGTC.

The CDR3 region has the DNA TGCAGTGCTAGAGATATAGGGATCCAAGAGACCCAGTACTTC. It yields the protein CSARDIGIQETQYF. This chain joins TRBV20-1 and TRBJ2-5, with D hard to call. The germline gives CDR1 DFQATT, CDR2 SNEGSKA (reference sequence). Deletions cut 0 bases from V and 1 base from J, with 9 bases between. The CDR3 has 14 amino acids.

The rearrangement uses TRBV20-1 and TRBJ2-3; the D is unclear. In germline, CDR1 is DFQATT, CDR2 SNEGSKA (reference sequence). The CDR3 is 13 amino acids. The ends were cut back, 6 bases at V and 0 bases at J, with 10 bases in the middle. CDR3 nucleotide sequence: TGCAGTGCAATTTTAACTAGCACAGATACGCAGTATTTT. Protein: CSAILTSTDTQYF.

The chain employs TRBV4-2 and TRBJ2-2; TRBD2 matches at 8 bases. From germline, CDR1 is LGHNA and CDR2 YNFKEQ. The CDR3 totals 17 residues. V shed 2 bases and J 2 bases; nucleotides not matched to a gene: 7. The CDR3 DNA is TGTGCCAGCAGCCAATCCAGCGGGGGCCCTAACACCGGGGAGCTGTTTTTT. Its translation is CASSQSSGGPNTGELFF.

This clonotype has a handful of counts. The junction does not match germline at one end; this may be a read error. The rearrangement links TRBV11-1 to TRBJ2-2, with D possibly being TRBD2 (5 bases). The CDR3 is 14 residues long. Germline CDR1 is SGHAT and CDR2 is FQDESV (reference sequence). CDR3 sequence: CASSLKEVTGELFF. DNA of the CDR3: TGTGCCAGCAGCTTAAAGGAGGTTACCGGCGAGCTGTTTTTT.

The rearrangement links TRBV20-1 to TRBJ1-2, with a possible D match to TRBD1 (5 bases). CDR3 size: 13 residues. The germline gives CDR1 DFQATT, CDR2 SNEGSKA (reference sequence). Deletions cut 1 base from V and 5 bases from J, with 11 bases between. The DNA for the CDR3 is TGCAGTGCTAGAGTAGACAGACTTTATGGCTACACCTTC. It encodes CSARVDRLYGYTF.

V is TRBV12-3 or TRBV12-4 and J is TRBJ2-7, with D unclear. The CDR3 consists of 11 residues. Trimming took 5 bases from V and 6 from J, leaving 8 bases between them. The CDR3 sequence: CASSVGGEQYF. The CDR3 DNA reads TGTGCCAGCAGTGTAGGTGGCGAGCAGTACTTC.

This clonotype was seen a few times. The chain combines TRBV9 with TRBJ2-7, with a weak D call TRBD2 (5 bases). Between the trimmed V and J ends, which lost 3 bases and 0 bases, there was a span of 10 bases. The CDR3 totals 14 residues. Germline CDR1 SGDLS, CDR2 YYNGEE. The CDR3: CASSAGGLSYEQYF. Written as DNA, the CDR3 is TGTGCCAGCAGCGCAGGTGGACTCTCCTACGAGCAGTACTTC.

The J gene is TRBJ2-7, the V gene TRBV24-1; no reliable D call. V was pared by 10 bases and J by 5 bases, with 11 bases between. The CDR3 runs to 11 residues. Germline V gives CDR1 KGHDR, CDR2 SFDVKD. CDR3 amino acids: CATRKVHEQYF. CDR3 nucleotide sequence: TGTGCCACGCGGAAGGTCCACGAGCAGTACTTC.

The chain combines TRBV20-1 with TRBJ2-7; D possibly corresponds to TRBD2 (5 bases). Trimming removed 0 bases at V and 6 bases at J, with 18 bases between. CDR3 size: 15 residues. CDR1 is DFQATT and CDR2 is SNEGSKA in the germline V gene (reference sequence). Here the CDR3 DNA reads TGCAGTGCTAGAGACCCCCAAGGCCGGGCGGGCGAGCAGTACTTC. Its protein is CSARDPQGRAGEQYF.

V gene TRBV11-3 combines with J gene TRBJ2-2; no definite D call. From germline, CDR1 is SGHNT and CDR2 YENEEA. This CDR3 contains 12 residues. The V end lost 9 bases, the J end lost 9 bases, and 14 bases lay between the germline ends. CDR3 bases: TGTGCCAGTCGGCCTCCTAGTTGGGAGCTGTTTTTT. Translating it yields CASRPPSWELFF.

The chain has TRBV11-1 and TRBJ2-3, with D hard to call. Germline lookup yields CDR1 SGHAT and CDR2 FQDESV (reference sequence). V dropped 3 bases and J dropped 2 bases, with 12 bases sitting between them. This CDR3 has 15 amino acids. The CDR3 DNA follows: TGTGCCAGCAGCTTTCAAGGGCTAATCACAGATACGCAGTATTTT. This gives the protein CASSFQGLITDTQYF.

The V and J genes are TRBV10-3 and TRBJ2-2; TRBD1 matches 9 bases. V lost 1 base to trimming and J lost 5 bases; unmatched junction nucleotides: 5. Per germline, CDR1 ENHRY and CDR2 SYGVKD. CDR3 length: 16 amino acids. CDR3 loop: CAISEFTGGDTGELFF. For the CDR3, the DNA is TGTGCCATCAGTGAGTTTACAGGGGGCGATACCGGGGAGCTGTTTTTT.